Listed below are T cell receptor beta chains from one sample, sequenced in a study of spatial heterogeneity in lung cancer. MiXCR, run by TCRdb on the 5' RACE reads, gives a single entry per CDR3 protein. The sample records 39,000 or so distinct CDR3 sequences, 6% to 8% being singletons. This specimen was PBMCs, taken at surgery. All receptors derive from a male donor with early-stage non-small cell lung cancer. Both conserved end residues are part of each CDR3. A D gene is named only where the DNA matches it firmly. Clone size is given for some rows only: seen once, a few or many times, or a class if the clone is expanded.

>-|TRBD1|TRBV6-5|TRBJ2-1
CASTRQGPPNEQFF
TGTGCCAGCACCCGACAGGGCCCTCCAAATGAGCAGTTCTTC
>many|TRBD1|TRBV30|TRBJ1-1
CAWSRQGGTEAFF
TGTGCCTGGAGCCGACAGGGCGGCACTGAAGCTTTCTTT
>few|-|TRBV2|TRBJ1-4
CASREMATNEKLFF
TGTGCCAGCAGGGAAATGGCAACTAATGAAAAACTGTTTTTT
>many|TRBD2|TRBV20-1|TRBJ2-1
CSALAEPSSYNEQFF
TGCAGTGCTCTAGCGGAGCCAAGCTCCTACAATGAGCAGTTCTTC
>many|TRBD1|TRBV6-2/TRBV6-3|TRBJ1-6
CASREDRGWNSPLHF
TGTGCCAGCAGAGAGGACAGGGGGTGGAATTCACCCCTCCACTTT
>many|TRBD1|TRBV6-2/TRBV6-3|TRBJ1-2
CASRDARQGLYGYTF
TGTGCCAGCCGAGACGCTCGACAGGGCTTATATGGCTACACCTTC
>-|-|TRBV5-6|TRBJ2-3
CASSPTWGTDTQYF
TGTGCCAGCAGCCCGACCTGGGGCACAGATACGCAGTATTTT
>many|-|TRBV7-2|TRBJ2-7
CASSLYQTTYEQYF
TGTGCCAGCAGCTTATACCAGACTACCTACGAGCAGTACTTC
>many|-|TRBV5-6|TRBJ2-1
CASSLAQGSRSYNEQFF
TGTGCCAGCAGCTTGGCACAGGGAAGTAGATCCTACAATGAGCAGTTCTTC
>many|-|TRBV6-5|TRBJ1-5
CASSESRTRPQHF
TGTGCCAGCAGTGAGTCCCGTACACGGCCCCAGCATTTT
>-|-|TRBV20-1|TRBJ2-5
CSALNPLGKETQYF
TGCAGTGCCCTCAACCCACTAGGGAAAGAGACCCAGTACTTC
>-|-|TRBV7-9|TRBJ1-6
CASSFDESPLHF
TGTGCCAGCAGCTTCGATGAGTCACCCCTCCACTTT
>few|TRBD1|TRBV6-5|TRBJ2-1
CASSRDRGTYNEQFF
TGTGCCAGCAGCCGGGACAGGGGTACCTACAATGAGCAGTTCTTC
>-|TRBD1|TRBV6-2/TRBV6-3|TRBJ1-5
CASRPHEQGVGQPQHF
TGTGCCAGCAGGCCACATGAACAGGGGGTCGGTCAGCCCCAGCATTTT
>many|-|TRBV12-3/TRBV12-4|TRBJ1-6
CASSLGGGSSPLHF
TGTGCCAGCAGTTTAGGCGGAGGCAGTTCACCCCTCCACTTT
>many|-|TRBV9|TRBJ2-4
CASSVGPGGSANIQYF
TGTGCCAGCAGCGTAGGGCCAGGGGGGTCAGCAAACATTCAGTACTTC
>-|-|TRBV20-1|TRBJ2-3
CSARMPHPQYF
TGCAGTGCTAGAATGCCCCATCCGCAGTATTTT
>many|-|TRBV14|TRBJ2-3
CASSPSGGPTDTQYF
TGTGCCAGCAGCCCTTCCGGGGGGCCTACAGATACGCAGTATTTT
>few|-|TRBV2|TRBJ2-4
CASRLTPNIQYF
TGTGCCAGCAGACTGACACCAAACATTCAGTACTTC
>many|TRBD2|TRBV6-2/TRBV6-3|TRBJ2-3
CASTLAGGMADTQYF
TGTGCCAGCACCCTAGCGGGAGGGATGGCAGATACGCAGTATTTT
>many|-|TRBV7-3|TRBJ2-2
CASSPPGSDTGELFF
TGTGCCAGCAGCCCCCCGGGTAGTGACACCGGGGAGCTGTTTTTT
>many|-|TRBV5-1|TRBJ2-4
CASSLGPTGLRAKNIQYF
TGCGCCAGCAGCTTGGGACCTACAGGGCTGAGAGCCAAAAACATTCAGTACTTC
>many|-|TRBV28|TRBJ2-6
CASSFPRGLSGANVLTF
TGTGCCAGCAGTTTCCCGCGCGGGCTCTCTGGGGCCAACGTCCTGACTTTC
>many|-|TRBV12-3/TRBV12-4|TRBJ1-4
CASSLRQSTEKLFF
TGTGCCAGCAGTCTTCGACAGTCTACTGAAAAACTGTTTTTT
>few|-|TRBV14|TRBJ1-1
CASSQVSTGKATEAFF
TGTGCCAGCAGCCAAGTTTCAACAGGAAAGGCCACTGAAGCTTTCTTT
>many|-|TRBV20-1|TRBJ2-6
CSARMWSSGANVLTF
TGCAGTGCTAGAATGTGGAGCTCTGGGGCCAACGTCCTGACTTTC
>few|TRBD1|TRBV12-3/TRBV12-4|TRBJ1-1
CASSSTRGYYTEAFF
TGTGCCAGCAGTTCAACCAGGGGGTACTACACTGAAGCTTTCTTT
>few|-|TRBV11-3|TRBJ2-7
CASSPRGTYEQYF
TGTGCCAGCAGCCCCCGGGGAACCTACGAGCAGTACTTC
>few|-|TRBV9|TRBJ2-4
CASSVGGGAKNIQYF
TGTGCCAGCAGCGTAGGAGGAGGGGCCAAAAACATTCAGTACTTC
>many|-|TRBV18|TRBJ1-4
CASSSPGTATNEKLFF
TGTGCCAGCTCATCCCCCGGGACCGCAACTAATGAAAAACTGTTTTTT
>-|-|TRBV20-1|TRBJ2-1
CSARGPFSGGSEQFF
TGCAGTGCTAGAGGACCTTTCTCTGGAGGTAGTGAGCAGTTCTTC
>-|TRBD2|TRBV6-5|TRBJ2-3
CASSSGLAGMDTQYF
TGTGCCAGCAGCTCCGGACTAGCGGGGATGGATACGCAGTATTTT
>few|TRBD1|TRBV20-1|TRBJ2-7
CSAREPGGASYEQYF
TGCAGTGCTAGGGAACCAGGGGGCGCGTCCTACGAGCAGTACTTC
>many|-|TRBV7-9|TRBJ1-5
CASSGGDQPQHF
TGTGCCAGCAGCGGCGGCGATCAGCCCCAGCATTTT
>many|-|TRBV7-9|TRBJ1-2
CASSPGTLPYYGYTF
TGTGCCAGCAGTCCTGGGACACTCCCATACTATGGCTACACCTTC
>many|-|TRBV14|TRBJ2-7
CASSQGTVQYF
TGTGCCAGCAGCCAAGGGACAGTGCAGTACTTC
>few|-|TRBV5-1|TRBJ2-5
CASSDFPDLETQYF
TGCGCCAGCAGCGACTTCCCCGATTTAGAGACCCAGTACTTC
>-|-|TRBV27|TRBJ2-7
CASSLGDGGEQYF
TGTGCCAGCAGTTTAGGTGACGGAGGGGAGCAGTACTTC
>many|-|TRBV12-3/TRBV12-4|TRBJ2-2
CASSLQGGTGELFF
TGTGCCAGCAGTTTGCAGGGTGGGACCGGGGAGCTGTTTTTT
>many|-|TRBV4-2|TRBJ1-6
CASSQVGGGEPLHF
TGTGCCAGCAGCCAAGTCGGGGGGGGTGAACCCCTCCACTTT
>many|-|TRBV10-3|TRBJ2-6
CAISKRGSGANVLTF
TGTGCCATCAGTAAAAGAGGCTCTGGGGCCAACGTCCTGACTTTC
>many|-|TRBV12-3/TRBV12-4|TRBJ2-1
CASSFYEGRDNEQFF
TGTGCCAGCAGTTTTTACGAAGGTCGGGACAATGAGCAGTTCTTC
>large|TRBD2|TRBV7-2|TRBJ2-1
CASSFWTSGEYNEQFF
TGTGCCAGCAGCTTCTGGACTAGCGGGGAATACAATGAGCAGTTCTTC
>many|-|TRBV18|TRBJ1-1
CASSPDQNTEAFF
TGTGCCAGCTCACCCGACCAGAACACTGAAGCTTTCTTT
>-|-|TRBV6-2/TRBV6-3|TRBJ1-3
CASSYSTDLIGNTIYF
TGTGCCAGCAGTTACTCAACAGATTTGATTGGAAACACCATATATTTT
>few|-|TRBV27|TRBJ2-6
CASSPRDSSSGANVLTF
TGTGCCAGCAGTCCCCGGGACTCCAGCTCTGGGGCCAACGTCCTGACTTTC
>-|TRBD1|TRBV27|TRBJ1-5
CASSFRGQGDQPQHF
TGTGCCAGCAGTTTCCGGGGACAGGGCGATCAGCCCCAGCATTTT
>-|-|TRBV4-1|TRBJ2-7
CASSQDSDGVSSYEQYF
TGCGCCAGCAGCCAAGATAGCGACGGCGTAAGCTCCTACGAGCAGTACTTC
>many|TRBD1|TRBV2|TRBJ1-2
CASSEARQGVGYTF
TGTGCCAGCAGTGAAGCGCGACAGGGGGTGGGCTACACCTTC
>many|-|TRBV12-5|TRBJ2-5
CASGSAETQYF
TGTGCTAGTGGTTCGGCAGAGACCCAGTACTTC
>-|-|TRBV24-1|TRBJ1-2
CATSDRNYGYTF
TGTGCCACGTCGGACAGAAACTATGGCTACACCTTC
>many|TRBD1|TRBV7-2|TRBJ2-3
CASSPGQPTDTQYF
TGTGCCAGCAGCCCGGGACAGCCCACAGATACGCAGTATTTT
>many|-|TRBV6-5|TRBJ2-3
CASSYSDYTDTQYF
TGTGCCAGCAGTTATTCGGACTACACAGATACGCAGTATTTT